These 12 T cell receptor beta chains share one sample of origin, sequenced in a study of blood T cell repertoires in COVID-19. Profiling relied on immunoSEQ multiplex PCR, and the TCRdb table lists in-frame clones only, not all of them. This sample has 90,000 to 150,000 clones, with 85% found just once. The sample comprised peripheral blood. All receptors derive from a man of 80 years or more with acute or convalescent COVID-19.

This chain joins TRBV28 and TRBJ2-4; TRBD2 is a possible D gene (6 bases). The CDR3 contains 12 residues. Germline CDR1 is MDHEN and CDR2 is SYDVKM. The CDR3 DNA reads TGTGGGACGGGGGTGGCCAAAAACATTCAGTACTTC. The encoded protein is CGTGVAKNIQYF.

This chain links TRBV5-4 with TRBJ2-3; unclear D gene. This CDR3 contains 14 residues. Trimming left V 1 base short and J 2 bases short, with 8 bases between. Germline-derived CDR1 and CDR2 are SGHNT and YYREEE (reference sequence). Here the CDR3 reads CASSLYSFTDTQYF. The CDR3 coding sequence is TGTGCCAGCAGCTTGTATAGTTTCACAGATACGCAGTATTTT.

This clone turned up a few times. This chain joins TRBV30 and TRBJ1-5, with D maybe TRBD1 (5 bases). Germline loops: CDR1 GTSNPN, CDR2 SVGIG (reference sequence). Trimming left V 3 bases short and J 6 bases short, with 12 bases between. This CDR3 region has 13 residues. Written as DNA, the CDR3 is TGTGCCTGGAGCGGGACTTCGACTCAGCCCCAGCATTTT. Translated: CAWSGTSTQPQHF.

The chain uses TRBV15 and TRBJ1-5; D is perhaps TRBD1 (6 bases). The CDR3 is made up of 13 amino acids. V was trimmed by 3 bases and J by 5 bases, leaving 8 bases between them. Germline CDR1 is LNHNV and CDR2 is YYDKDF (reference sequence). The DNA for the CDR3 is TGTGCCACCAGCAGCTACAGGGATCAGCCCCAGCATTTT. The encoded protein is CATSSYRDQPQHF.

J is TRBJ2-1 and V is TRBV6-6; 10 positions match TRBD2. The junction had 5 bases not matched to a gene; V was cut back by 5 bases and J by 4 bases. The CDR3 is 15 amino acids. Germline V CDR1 and CDR2: MNHNY, SVGAGI (reference sequence). This CDR3 reads CASSVSGGPYNEQFF. The DNA of the CDR3 is TGTGCCAGCAGTGTTAGCGGGGGGCCATACAATGAGCAGTTCTTC.

The chain employs TRBV19 and TRBJ1-1; TRBD1 is a possible D gene (6 bases). V was cut by 5 bases and J by 6 bases, with 16 bases left in between. This CDR3 contains 14 residues. CDR1 is LNHDA and CDR2 is SQIVND in the germline V gene (reference sequence). Here the CDR3 reads CASSENTGPPEAFF. CDR3 DNA: TGTGCCAGTAGTGAGAACACAGGGCCCCCTGAAGCTTTCTTT.

This chain uses TRBV5-4 with TRBJ2-3; 12 bases are shared with TRBD2. Germline CDR1 SGHNT, CDR2 YYREEE (reference sequence). Germline trimming cut 3 bases from V and 5 bases from J; bases unmatched to any gene: 7. CDR3 length: 16 amino acids. This CDR3 reads CASSSRTSGVLDTQYF. The CDR3 coding sequence is TGTGCCAGCAGCTCTCGGACTAGCGGGGTCCTAGATACGCAGTATTTT.

J is TRBJ2-1 and V is TRBV18, with D perhaps matching TRBD1 (5 bases). Per the germline V gene, CDR1 is KGHSH and CDR2 is LQKENI. Trimming shortened V by 3 bases and J by 7 bases, and 16 bases separated the two germline ends. The CDR3 extends over 15 amino acids. CDR3 nucleotides: TGTGCCAGCTCACCTCAAGGACAAATAGGGAATGAGCAGTTCTTC. Translating gives CASSPQGQIGNEQFF.

The V gene is TRBV9, the J gene TRBJ2-7; TRBD2 matches 10 bases. V gave up 1 base and J gave up 6 bases; unmatched junction bases: 10. This CDR3 has 16 residues. Germline-derived CDR1 and CDR2 are SGDLS and YYNGEE. For the CDR3, the DNA is TGTGCCAGCAGCGTATCAATCTCTAGCGGGAGTGGCGAGCAGTACTTC. Amino acid sequence: CASSVSISSGSGEQYF.

This sequence joins TRBV30 and TRBJ1-5, with no clear D. The CDR3 is 15 residues long. Looked up from germline, CDR1 is GTSNPN and CDR2 is SVGIG (reference sequence). V was trimmed by 1 base and J by 0 bases, leaving 10 bases between them. The CDR3 here is CAWSAGTSSNQPQHF. In DNA, the CDR3 is TGTGCCTGGAGTGCAGGAACGTCTAGCAATCAGCCCCAGCATTTT.

The rearrangement links TRBV29-1 to TRBJ1-4; D may be TRBD1 (5 bases). This CDR3 has 12 amino acids. Germline V gives CDR1 SQVTM, CDR2 ANQGSEA. V was trimmed by 6 bases and J by 6 bases, leaving 11 bases between them. As DNA, the CDR3 is TGCAGCGTATATGGGGGGGATGAAAAACTGTTTTTT. This sequence encodes CSVYGGDEKLFF.

The rearrangement links TRBV5-1 to TRBJ1-1, with D possibly matching TRBD1 (5 bases). There are 13 residues in the CDR3. The germline CDR1 and CDR2 sequences are SGHRS and YFSETQ. V lost 0 bases and J 4 bases, leaving 7 bases between the germline ends. The chain's CDR3 is CASSLERGTEAFF. The CDR3, as DNA: TGCGCCAGCAGCTTGGAAAGGGGCACTGAAGCTTTCTTT.